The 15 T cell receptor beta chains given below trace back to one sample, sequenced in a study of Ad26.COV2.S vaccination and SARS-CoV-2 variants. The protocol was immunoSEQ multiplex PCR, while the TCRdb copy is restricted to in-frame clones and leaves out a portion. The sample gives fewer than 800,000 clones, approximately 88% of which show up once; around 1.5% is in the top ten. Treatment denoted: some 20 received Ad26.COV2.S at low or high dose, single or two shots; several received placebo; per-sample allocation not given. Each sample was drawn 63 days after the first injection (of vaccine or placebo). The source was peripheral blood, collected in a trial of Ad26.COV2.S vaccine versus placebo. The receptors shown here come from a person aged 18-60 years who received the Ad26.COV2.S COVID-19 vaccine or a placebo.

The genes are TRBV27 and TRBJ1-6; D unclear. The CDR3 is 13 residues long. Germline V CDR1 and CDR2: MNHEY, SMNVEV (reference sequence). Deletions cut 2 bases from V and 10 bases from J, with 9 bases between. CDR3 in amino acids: CASSLRGYSPLHF. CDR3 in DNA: TGTGCCAGCAGTTTACGTGGGTACTCACCCCTCCACTTT.

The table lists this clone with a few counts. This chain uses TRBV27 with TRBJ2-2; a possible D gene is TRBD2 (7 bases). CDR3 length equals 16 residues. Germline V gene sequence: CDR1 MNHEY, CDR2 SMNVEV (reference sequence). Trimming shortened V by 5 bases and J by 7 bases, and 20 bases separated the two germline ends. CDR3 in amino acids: CASSLRPGGAGGELFF. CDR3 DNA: TGTGCCAGCAGTCTCCGCCCGGGGGGCGCGGGCGGGGAGCTGTTTTTT.

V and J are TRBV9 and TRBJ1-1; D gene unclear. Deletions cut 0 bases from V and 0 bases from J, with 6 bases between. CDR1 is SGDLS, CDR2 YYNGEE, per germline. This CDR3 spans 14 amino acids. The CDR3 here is CASSVGSMNTEAFF. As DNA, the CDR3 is TGTGCCAGCAGCGTAGGAAGTATGAACACTGAAGCTTTCTTT.

In DNA form, the CDR3 reads TGTGCCAGCACCCCCGGGCTCAACACTGAAGCTTTCTTT. Translating gives CASTPGLNTEAFF. V is TRBV7-9 and J is TRBJ1-1; D unresolved. This CDR3 is 13 amino acids long. Germline V gene data show CDR1 as SEHNR and CDR2 as FQNEAQ (reference sequence). V was trimmed by 7 bases and J by 2 bases, leaving 11 bases between them.

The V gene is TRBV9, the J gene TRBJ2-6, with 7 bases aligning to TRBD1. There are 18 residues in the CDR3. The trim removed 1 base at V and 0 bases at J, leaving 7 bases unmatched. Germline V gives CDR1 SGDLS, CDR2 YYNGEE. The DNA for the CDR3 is TGTGCCAGCAGCGTACGAGGGACAGTGCACTCTGGGGCCAACGTCCTGACTTTC. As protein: CASSVRGTVHSGANVLTF.

Here the CDR3 DNA reads TGTGCCATCAGTGGGGACAGGACAACTAATGAAAAACTGTTTTTT. It is translated as CAISGDRTTNEKLFF. The chain recombines TRBV10-3 with TRBJ1-4, with 8 nucleotides matching TRBD1. Germline CDR1 and CDR2: ENHRY and SYGVKD. The CDR3 extends over 15 amino acids. V shed 4 bases, J shed 0 bases, and the junction held 1 base outside the gene matches.

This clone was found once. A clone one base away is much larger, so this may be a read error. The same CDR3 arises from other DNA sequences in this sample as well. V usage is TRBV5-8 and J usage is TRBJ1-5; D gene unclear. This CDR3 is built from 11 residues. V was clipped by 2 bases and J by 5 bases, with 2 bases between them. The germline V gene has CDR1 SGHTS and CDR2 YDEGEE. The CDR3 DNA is TGTGCCAGCAGCTTAGATCAGCCCCAGCATTTT. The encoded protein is CASSLDQPQHF. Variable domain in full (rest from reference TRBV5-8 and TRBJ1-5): EAGVTQSPTHLIKTRGQQATLRCSPISGHTSVYWYQQALGLGLQFLLWYDEGEERNRGNFPPRFSGRQFPNYSSELNVNALELEDSALYLCASSLDQPQHFGDGTRLSIL.

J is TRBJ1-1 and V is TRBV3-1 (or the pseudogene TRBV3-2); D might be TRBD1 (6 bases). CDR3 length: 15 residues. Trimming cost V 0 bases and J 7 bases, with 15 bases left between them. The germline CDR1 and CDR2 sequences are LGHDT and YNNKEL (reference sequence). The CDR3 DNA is TGTGCCAGCAGCCAAGAACCAGGGGTCAGAGGTGAAGCTTTCTTT. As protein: CASSQEPGVRGEAFF.

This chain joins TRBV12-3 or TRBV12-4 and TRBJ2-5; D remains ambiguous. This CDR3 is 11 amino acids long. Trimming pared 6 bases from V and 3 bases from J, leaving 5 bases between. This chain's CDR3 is CASSPKETQYF. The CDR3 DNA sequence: TGTGCCAGCAGCCCGAAAGAGACCCAGTACTTC.

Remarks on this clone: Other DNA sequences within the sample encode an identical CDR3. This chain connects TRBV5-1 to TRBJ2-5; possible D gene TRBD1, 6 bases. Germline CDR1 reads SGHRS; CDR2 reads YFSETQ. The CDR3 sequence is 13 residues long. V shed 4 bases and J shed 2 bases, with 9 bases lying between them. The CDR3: CASSRDTQETQYF. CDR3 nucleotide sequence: TGCGCCAGCAGCCGGGACACACAAGAGACCCAGTACTTC.

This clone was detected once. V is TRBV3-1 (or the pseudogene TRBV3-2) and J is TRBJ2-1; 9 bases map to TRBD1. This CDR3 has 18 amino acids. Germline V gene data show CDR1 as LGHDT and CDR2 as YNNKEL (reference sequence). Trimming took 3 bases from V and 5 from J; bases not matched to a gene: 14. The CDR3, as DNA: TGTGCCAGCAGCCAGGGGTCGGGGTGGGGACAGGGAGACAATGAGCAGTTCTTC. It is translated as CASSQGSGWGQGDNEQFF.

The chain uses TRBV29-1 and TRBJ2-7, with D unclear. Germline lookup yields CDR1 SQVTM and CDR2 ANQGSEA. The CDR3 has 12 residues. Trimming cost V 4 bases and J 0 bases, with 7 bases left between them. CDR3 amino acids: CSVGLYSYEQYF. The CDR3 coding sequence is TGCAGCGTTGGGCTATACTCCTACGAGCAGTACTTC.

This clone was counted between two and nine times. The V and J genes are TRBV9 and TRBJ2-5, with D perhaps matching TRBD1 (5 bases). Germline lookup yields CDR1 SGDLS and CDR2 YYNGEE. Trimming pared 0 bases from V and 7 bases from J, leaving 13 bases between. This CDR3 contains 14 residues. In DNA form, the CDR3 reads TGTGCCAGCAGCGTAGGCGATCAGGGAAGGACCCAGTACTTC. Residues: CASSVGDQGRTQYF.

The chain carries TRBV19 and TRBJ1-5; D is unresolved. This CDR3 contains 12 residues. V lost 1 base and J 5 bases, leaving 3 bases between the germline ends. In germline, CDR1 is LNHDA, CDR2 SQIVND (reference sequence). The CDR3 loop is CASSIADQPQHF. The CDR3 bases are TGTGCCAGTAGTATAGCGGATCAGCCCCAGCATTTT.

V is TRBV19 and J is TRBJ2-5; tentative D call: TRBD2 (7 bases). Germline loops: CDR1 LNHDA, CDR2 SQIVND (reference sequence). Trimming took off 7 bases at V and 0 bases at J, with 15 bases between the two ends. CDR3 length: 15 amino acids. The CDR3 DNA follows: TGTGCCAGTACCGCGGGGAGGGGGTACCAAGAGACCCAGTACTTC. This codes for CASTAGRGYQETQYF. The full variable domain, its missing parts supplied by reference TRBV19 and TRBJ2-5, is DGGITQSPKYLFRKEGQNVTLSCEQNLNHDAMYWYRQDPGQGLRLIYYSQIVNDFQKGDIAEGYSVSREKKESFPLTVTSAQKNPTAFYLCASTAGRGYQETQYFGPGTRLLVL.